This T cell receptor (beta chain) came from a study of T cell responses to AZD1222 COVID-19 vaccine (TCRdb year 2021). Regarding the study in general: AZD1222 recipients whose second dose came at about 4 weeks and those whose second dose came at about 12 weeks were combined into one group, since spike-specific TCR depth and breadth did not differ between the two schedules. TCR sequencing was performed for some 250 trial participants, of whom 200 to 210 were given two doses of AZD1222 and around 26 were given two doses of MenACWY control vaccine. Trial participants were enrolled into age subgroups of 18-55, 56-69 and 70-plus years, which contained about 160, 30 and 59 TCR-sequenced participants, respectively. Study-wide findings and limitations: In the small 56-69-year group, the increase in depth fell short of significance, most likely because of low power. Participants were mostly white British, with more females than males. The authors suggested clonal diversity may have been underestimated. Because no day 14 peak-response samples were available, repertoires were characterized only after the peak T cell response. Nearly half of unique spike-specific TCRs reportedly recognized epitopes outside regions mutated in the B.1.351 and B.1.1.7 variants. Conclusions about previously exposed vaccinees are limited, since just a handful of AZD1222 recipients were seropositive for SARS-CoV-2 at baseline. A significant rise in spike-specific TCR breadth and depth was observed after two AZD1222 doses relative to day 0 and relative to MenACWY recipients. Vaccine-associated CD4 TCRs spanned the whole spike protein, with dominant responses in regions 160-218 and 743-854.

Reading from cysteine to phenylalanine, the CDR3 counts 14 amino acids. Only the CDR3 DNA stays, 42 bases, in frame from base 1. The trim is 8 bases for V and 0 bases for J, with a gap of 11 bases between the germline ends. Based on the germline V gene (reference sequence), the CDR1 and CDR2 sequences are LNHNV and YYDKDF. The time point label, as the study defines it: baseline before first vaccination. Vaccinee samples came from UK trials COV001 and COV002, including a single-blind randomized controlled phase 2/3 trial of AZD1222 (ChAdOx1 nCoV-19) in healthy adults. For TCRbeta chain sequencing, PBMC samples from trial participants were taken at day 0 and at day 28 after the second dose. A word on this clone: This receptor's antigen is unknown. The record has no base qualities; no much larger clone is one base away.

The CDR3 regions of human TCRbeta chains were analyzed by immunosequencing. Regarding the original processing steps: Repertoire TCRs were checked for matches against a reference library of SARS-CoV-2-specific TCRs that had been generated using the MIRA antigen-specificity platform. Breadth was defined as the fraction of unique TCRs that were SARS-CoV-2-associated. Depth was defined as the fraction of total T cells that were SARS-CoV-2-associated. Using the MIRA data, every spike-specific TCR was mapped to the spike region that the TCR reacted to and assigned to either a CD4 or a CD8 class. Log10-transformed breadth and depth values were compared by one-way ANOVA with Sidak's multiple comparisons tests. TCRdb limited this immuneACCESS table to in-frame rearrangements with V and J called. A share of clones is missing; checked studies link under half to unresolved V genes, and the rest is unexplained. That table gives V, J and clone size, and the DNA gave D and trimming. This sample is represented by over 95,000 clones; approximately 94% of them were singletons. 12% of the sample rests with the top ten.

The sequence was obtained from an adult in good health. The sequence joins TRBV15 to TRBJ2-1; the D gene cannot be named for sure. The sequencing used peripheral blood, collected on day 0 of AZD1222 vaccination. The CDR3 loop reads CATESDFSYNEQFF. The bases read TGTGCCACCGAGAGCGACTTCTCCTACAATGAGCAGTTCTTC.